Listed here are 27 T cell receptor beta chains from one sample, sequenced in a study of CD8+ T cells in alopecia areata. Sequencing used cDNA as its template, made by extracting RNA and reverse transcribing it. Sequencing used immunoSEQ multiplex PCR; TCRdb keeps in-frame clones, though not all of them. The sample has 100,000 to 150,000 clones, around 49% seen once. Sequenced material: CD8+ T cells sorted from blood, taken at week 0. The receptors were sampled from a human donor with alopecia areata.

This clone turned up a few times. The gene calls are TRBV27 and TRBJ2-7; 9 nucleotides line up with TRBD2. With 8 bases clipped from V and 7 bases from J, the junction kept 15 bases outside the gene matches. CDR3 length: 15 residues. Germline CDR1 is MNHEY and CDR2 is SMNVEV (reference sequence). The CDR3 reads CASGFLAGPLGEQYF. As DNA, the CDR3 is TGTGCCAGCGGATTCCTAGCGGGGCCTCTTGGGGAGCAGTACTTC.

This clone was recorded a few times. CDR3 sequence: CASSYLPGEWETQYF. Written as DNA, the CDR3 is TGTGCCAGCAGTTACCTTCCAGGGGAATGGGAGACCCAGTACTTC. The chain uses TRBV6-5 and TRBJ2-5, with D perhaps matching TRBD1 (6 bases). Trimming pared 2 bases from V and 5 bases from J, leaving 15 bases between. This CDR3 comprises 15 residues. CDR1 is MNHEY, CDR2 SVGAGI, per germline.

In its sample, this clone was seen a few times. V gene TRBV12-5 combines with J gene TRBJ2-2; possible D gene TRBD2, 7 bases. The CDR3 is made up of 14 amino acids. In germline, CDR1 is LGHNT, CDR2 FRNRAP. V lost 6 bases, J lost 4 bases, and 12 bases lay in between. The CDR3 DNA sequence: TGTGCTAGTGGCAACAGGGAGGGCACCGGGGAGCTGTTTTTT. Translation gives CASGNREGTGELFF.

V usage is TRBV6-5 and J usage is TRBJ2-2; no reliable D call. Germline values: CDR1 MNHEY, CDR2 SVGAGI. V dropped 0 bases and J dropped 7 bases, with 6 bases sitting between them. The CDR3 is made up of 13 amino acids. CDR3 bases: TGTGCCAGCAGTTACTCGATCAACGGGGAGCTGTTTTTT. Translation gives CASSYSINGELFF.

The chain recombines TRBV25-1 with TRBJ2-1; D gene unclear. Trimming took off 1 base at V and 9 bases at J, with 7 bases between the two ends. CDR3 length equals 12 residues. From germline, CDR1 is MGHDK and CDR2 SYGVNS. The CDR3, as DNA: TGTGCCAGCAGTGAATCCTGGGGTGAGCAGTTCTTC. Translating gives CASSESWGEQFF.

This clone was found a few times. The chain combines TRBV7-9 with TRBJ1-5, with D unresolved. With 4 bases removed from V and 4 bases from J, the gap between germline ends came to 14 bases. Germline assignment: CDR1 SEHNR and CDR2 FQNEAQ (reference sequence). The CDR3 has 15 amino acids. The CDR3 is CASSSGPISNQPQHF. CDR3 coding DNA: TGTGCCAGCAGCTCCGGTCCCATTTCTAATCAGCCCCAGCATTTT.

This chain links TRBV14 with TRBJ2-3; D perhaps matches TRBD1 (5 bases). Trimming left V 2 bases short and J 0 bases short, with 9 bases between. Germline values: CDR1 SGHDN, CDR2 FVKESK. CDR3 length: 15 residues. The CDR3 protein is CASSQQGWSTDTQYF. CDR3 DNA: TGTGCCAGCAGCCAACAGGGTTGGAGCACAGATACGCAGTATTTT.

Ten or more counts support this clone. The chain carries TRBV4-2 and TRBJ2-6; D is possibly TRBD2 (5 bases). This CDR3 region has 16 residues. V was trimmed by 0 bases and J by 0 bases, leaving 6 bases between them. Germline V gives CDR1 LGHNA, CDR2 YNFKEQ. The CDR3 protein is CASSQEGSSGANVLTF. The CDR3 region has the DNA TGTGCCAGCAGCCAAGAAGGGAGCTCTGGGGCCAACGTCCTGACTTTC.

This clone showed up just a few times. This sequence joins TRBV19 and TRBJ2-1; 11 nucleotides align to TRBD2. V gave up 3 bases and J gave up 4 bases; unmatched junction bases: 5. The CDR3 sequence is 16 residues long. Germline CDR1 reads LNHDA; CDR2 reads SQIVND (reference sequence). In DNA, the CDR3 is TGTGCCAGTAGTATCGTGCCTAGCGGGGGGTACAATGAGCAGTTCTTC. It specifies CASSIVPSGGYNEQFF.

By share of the sample, this clone is medium-sized (0.01 to 0.1%). The chain has TRBV6-4 and TRBJ2-2; D gene ambiguous. The V gene's germline CDR1 is MRHNA and CDR2 SNTAGT. V was trimmed by 3 bases and J by 0 bases, leaving 2 bases between them. This CDR3 contains 13 residues. CDR3 bases: TGTGCCAGCAGTGAAGCGAACACCGGGGAGCTGTTTTTT. Translated, it gives CASSEANTGELFF.

As to this clone: Other DNA sequences in this sample translate to the same CDR3. The chain uses TRBV29-1 and TRBJ2-7; D ambiguous. The germline V and J ends were trimmed by 0 bases and 2 bases, with 5 bases remaining between them. The CDR3 is made up of 12 amino acids. Looked up from germline, CDR1 is SQVTM and CDR2 is ANQGSEA. This CDR3 is CSVEDPPYEQYF. The CDR3 DNA sequence: TGCAGCGTTGAAGATCCCCCCTACGAGCAGTACTTC.

The chain links TRBV2 to TRBJ1-2, with D maybe TRBD1 (5 bases). Trimming removed 4 bases from V and 4 bases from J, with 10 bases in between. This CDR3 contains 13 residues. Germline V CDR1 and CDR2: SNHLY, FYNNEI. The CDR3 region has the DNA TGTGCCAGCAGTGGACAGTTTGGCTATGGCTACACCTTC. This sequence encodes CASSGQFGYGYTF.

This clone came up a few times. The gene calls are TRBV30 and TRBJ1-2, with 9 bases identical to TRBD1. The CDR3 has 14 amino acids. V shed 3 bases, J shed 5 bases, and the junction held 7 bases outside the gene matches. CDR1 and CDR2 from the germline V gene are GTSNPN and SVGIG (reference sequence). CDR3 protein: CAWSGQGTTYGYTF. As DNA, the CDR3 is TGTGCCTGGAGCGGACAGGGGACTACTTATGGCTACACCTTC.

The chain carries TRBV30 and TRBJ1-2; D unclear. Per germline, CDR1 GTSNPN and CDR2 SVGIG (reference sequence). This CDR3 has 11 residues. Trimming pared 5 bases from V and 3 bases from J, leaving 7 bases between. The CDR3 DNA reads as TGTGCCTGGCCTTCGGACTATGGCTACACCTTC. Translation: CAWPSDYGYTF.

This clone was counted only a few times. J is TRBJ1-1 and V is TRBV29-1; D not resolved. The CDR3 is 10 residues long. The germline V gene has CDR1 SQVTM and CDR2 ANQGSEA. V lost 3 bases to trimming and J lost 3 bases, with 2 bases between them. CDR3 DNA sequence: TGCAGCGTTGATCACACTGAAGCTTTCTTT. Amino acids: CSVDHTEAFF.

The rearrangement uses TRBV25-1 and TRBJ2-7; D remains unclear. The germline V and J ends were trimmed by 2 bases and 3 bases, with 14 bases remaining between them. Germline V lookup: CDR1 MGHDK, CDR2 SYGVNS. This CDR3 is 15 amino acids long. DNA of the CDR3: TGTGCCAGCAGTGAAGGTGCAGGTGGGATCTACGAGCAGTACTTC. The encoded protein is CASSEGAGGIYEQYF.

The chain is built from TRBV6-5 and TRBJ2-2; no clear D. This CDR3 region has 13 residues. Germline V lookup: CDR1 MNHEY, CDR2 SVGAGI. Trimming cost V 2 bases and J 6 bases, with 7 bases left between them. The CDR3 DNA reads TGTGCCAGCAGTTACAGGGATTCCGGGGAGCTGTTTTTT. The encoded protein is CASSYRDSGELFF.

The table lists this clone with a few counts. Its ends do not fully match the called genes, so a read error is possible. This chain joins TRBV7-8 and TRBJ1-3; D might be TRBD1 (5 bases). The germline V gene has CDR1 SGHVS and CDR2 FQNEAQ. The CDR3 contains 15 residues. CDR3 nucleotides: TGTGCCAGCAGCTTAGCTAGGGGAGCTGGAAACGCCATATATTTT. This codes for CASSLARGAGNAIYF. Drawing the rest from reference TRBV7-8 and TRBJ1-3, the complete variable domain is GAGVSQSPRYKVAKRGQDVALRCDPISGHVSLFWYQQALGQGPEFLTYFQNEAQLDKSGLPSDRFFAERPEGSVSTLKIQRTQQEDSAVYLCASSLARGAGNAIYFGEGSWLTVV.

Only a few counts were recorded for this clone. The rearrangement links TRBV7-9 to TRBJ2-5; a possible D gene is TRBD2 (6 bases). This CDR3 has 15 amino acids. The V gene's germline CDR1 is SEHNR and CDR2 FQNEAQ (reference sequence). V was pared by 4 bases and J by 2 bases, with 14 bases between. The CDR3 nucleotides read TGTGCCAGCAGCTGGCCGGGAGACAGACAAGAGACCCAGTACTTC. Residues: CASSWPGDRQETQYF.

This clone appeared a few times. Other DNA sequences of this sample code for an identical CDR3. This chain links TRBV27 with TRBJ2-7, with unresolved D. CDR1 is MNHEY, CDR2 SMNVEV, per germline (reference sequence). The CDR3 is 12 amino acids. The V and J ends lost 4 bases and 3 bases respectively, with 7 bases between them. DNA of the CDR3: TGTGCCAGCAGTTCAGGTTACTACGAGCAGTACTTC. It specifies CASSSGYYEQYF.

CDR3 sequence (DNA): TGCAGCGTTATAGCGGGGGTCAGCGGGGAGCTGTTTTTT. The encoded protein is CSVIAGVSGELFF. V gene TRBV29-1 combines with J gene TRBJ2-2, with 9 bases that match TRBD2. Trimming cost V 5 bases and J 7 bases; bases outside gene matches: 5. The CDR3 has 13 amino acids. The V gene's germline CDR1 is SQVTM and CDR2 ANQGSEA.

This chain uses TRBV29-1 with TRBJ2-7, with TRBD1 matching over 9 bases. Per the germline V gene, CDR1 is SQVTM and CDR2 is ANQGSEA. V lost 2 bases, J lost 2 bases, and 4 bases stayed unmatched. The CDR3 spans 14 residues. The CDR3 reads CSVETGTGTYEQYF. CDR3 DNA sequence: TGCAGCGTTGAAACTGGGACAGGGACCTACGAGCAGTACTTC.

This clone showed up many times. The V gene is TRBV15, the J gene TRBJ2-7; maybe TRBD1 (6 bases). V was shortened by 0 bases and J by 5 bases, with 14 bases between the two germline ends. From germline, CDR1 is LNHNV and CDR2 YYDKDF (reference sequence). This CDR3 comprises 15 residues. The CDR3 spells CATSRESGASNEQYF. The DNA of the CDR3 is TGTGCCACCAGCAGAGAATCAGGGGCCAGCAACGAGCAGTACTTC. The variable domain in full, with the rest retrieved from reference TRBV15 and TRBJ2-7, is DAMVIQNPRYQVTQFGKPVTLSCSQTLNHNVMYWYQQKSSQAPKLLFHYYDKDFNNEADTPDNFQSRRPNTSFCFLDIRSPGLGDTAMYLCATSRESGASNEQYFGPGTRLTVT.

This clone was counted between two and nine times. The chain carries TRBV9 and TRBJ1-3; D remains unclear. There are 15 residues in the CDR3. V was trimmed by 3 bases and J by 2 bases, leaving 12 bases between them. Germline V gene data show CDR1 as SGDLS and CDR2 as YYNGEE. The CDR3 nucleotides are TGTGCCAGCAGCGCCGGGAAGAGACCTGGAAACACCATATATTTT. Translation gives CASSAGKRPGNTIYF.

The chain is built from TRBV30 and TRBJ1-1; D is ambiguous. The length of the CDR3 is 13 residues. The V end was cut by 3 bases, the J end by 0 bases, with 8 bases between. Germline V gives CDR1 GTSNPN, CDR2 SVGIG (reference sequence). This chain's CDR3 is CAWSPQMNTEAFF. In nucleotides, the CDR3 is TGTGCCTGGAGCCCCCAGATGAACACTGAAGCTTTCTTT.

This clone was counted a few times. The chain employs TRBV7-6 and TRBJ2-3; D perhaps matches TRBD2 (6 bases). Germline values: CDR1 SGHVS, CDR2 FNYEAQ. This CDR3 spans 16 amino acids. The V end lost 2 bases, the J end lost 2 bases, and 14 bases lay between the germline ends. DNA of the CDR3: TGTGCCAGCAGCTTACCCAGGGCGGGGTCCACAGATACGCAGTATTTT. Amino acid sequence: CASSLPRAGSTDTQYF.

V gene TRBV19 combines with J gene TRBJ1-1, with D possibly TRBD1 on 5 matching bases. Between the trimmed V and J ends, which lost 5 bases and 6 bases, there was a span of 16 bases. The CDR3 has 14 residues. Germline V gives CDR1 LNHDA, CDR2 SQIVND (reference sequence). CDR3 coding DNA: TGTGCCAGTAGTGCCCGGGACGAAGAACCTGAAGCTTTCTTT. This gives the protein CASSARDEEPEAFF.